This T cell receptor beta chain was identified during a study of CXCR3-negative and CXCR3-positive naive CD8 T cells. The study, taken as a whole, reports: Naive cells that were CXCR3-positive had more hydrophobic TRB CDR3s (compared with CXCR3-negative naive cells).

TRB cDNA was prepared as libraries by UMI-labeled 5' RACE. TCRdb reanalyzed the 5' RACE reads, giving one entry per CDR3 protein sequence and no DNA. This table holds under 110,000 distinct CDR3 sequences. The CDR3 has 13 amino acids. The germline gives CDR1 SGHVS, CDR2 FNYEAQ. Note on this clonotype: Its antigen is currently unknown.

This clonotype originated in a human donor in good health. Some clones in this sample may be carry-over from other donors' samples. The chain links TRBV7-6 to TRBJ2-3; TCRdb lists TRBD2, though no DNA is available to test this call. Sample: naive CXCR3+ CD8+ T cells from blood. Indicated subset: CD45RO-CCR7+CD27+CD95- naive CD8+ T cells expressing CXCR3 (TNR3+). Here the CDR3 reads CASSLLVTDTQYF.